The clone carrying this T cell receptor beta chain has a count of ten or more. Time point meaning: sample taken at primary tumor resection. The source of the sample is a study of spatial heterogeneity in lung cancer. TCRdb analysed the 5' RACE reads with MiXCR anew, one entry per CDR3 protein. The data show approximately 39,000 distinct CDR3 sequences, with approximately 7.2% seen just once and 29% held by the top ten. This CDR3 is 15 amino acids long. CDR1 and CDR2 from the germline V gene are SGHNT and YYREEE (reference sequence). The V gene end was trimmed by 4 bases and the J gene end by 5 bases; junction bases not matched to a gene: 7.

Sequenced here: PBMCs, sampled at surgery. The chain uses TRBV5-4 and TRBJ2-2, with 8 nucleotides matching TRBD2. This clonotype originated in a female donor with early-stage non-small cell lung cancer. This CDR3 is CASSRAGVVTGELFF. CDR3 DNA sequence: TGTGCCAGCAGCCGAGCGGGAGTGGTAACCGGGGAGCTGTTTTTT.